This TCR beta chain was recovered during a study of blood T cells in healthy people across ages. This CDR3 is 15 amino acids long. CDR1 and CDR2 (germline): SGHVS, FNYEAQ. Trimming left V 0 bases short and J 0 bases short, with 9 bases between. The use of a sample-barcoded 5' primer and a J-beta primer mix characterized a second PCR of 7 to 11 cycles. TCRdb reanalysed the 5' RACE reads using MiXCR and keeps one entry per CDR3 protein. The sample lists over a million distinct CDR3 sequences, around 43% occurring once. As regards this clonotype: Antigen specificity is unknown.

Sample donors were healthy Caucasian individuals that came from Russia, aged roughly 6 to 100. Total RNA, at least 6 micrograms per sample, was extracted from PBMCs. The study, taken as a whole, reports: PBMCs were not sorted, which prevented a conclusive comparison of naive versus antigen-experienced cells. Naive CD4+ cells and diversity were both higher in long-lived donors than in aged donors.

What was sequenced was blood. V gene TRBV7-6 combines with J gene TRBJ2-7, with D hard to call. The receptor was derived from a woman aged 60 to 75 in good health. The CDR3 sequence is CASSLAGVSSYEQYF. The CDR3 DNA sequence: TGTGCCAGCAGCTTAGCAGGCGTGAGCTCCTACGAGCAGTACTTC.